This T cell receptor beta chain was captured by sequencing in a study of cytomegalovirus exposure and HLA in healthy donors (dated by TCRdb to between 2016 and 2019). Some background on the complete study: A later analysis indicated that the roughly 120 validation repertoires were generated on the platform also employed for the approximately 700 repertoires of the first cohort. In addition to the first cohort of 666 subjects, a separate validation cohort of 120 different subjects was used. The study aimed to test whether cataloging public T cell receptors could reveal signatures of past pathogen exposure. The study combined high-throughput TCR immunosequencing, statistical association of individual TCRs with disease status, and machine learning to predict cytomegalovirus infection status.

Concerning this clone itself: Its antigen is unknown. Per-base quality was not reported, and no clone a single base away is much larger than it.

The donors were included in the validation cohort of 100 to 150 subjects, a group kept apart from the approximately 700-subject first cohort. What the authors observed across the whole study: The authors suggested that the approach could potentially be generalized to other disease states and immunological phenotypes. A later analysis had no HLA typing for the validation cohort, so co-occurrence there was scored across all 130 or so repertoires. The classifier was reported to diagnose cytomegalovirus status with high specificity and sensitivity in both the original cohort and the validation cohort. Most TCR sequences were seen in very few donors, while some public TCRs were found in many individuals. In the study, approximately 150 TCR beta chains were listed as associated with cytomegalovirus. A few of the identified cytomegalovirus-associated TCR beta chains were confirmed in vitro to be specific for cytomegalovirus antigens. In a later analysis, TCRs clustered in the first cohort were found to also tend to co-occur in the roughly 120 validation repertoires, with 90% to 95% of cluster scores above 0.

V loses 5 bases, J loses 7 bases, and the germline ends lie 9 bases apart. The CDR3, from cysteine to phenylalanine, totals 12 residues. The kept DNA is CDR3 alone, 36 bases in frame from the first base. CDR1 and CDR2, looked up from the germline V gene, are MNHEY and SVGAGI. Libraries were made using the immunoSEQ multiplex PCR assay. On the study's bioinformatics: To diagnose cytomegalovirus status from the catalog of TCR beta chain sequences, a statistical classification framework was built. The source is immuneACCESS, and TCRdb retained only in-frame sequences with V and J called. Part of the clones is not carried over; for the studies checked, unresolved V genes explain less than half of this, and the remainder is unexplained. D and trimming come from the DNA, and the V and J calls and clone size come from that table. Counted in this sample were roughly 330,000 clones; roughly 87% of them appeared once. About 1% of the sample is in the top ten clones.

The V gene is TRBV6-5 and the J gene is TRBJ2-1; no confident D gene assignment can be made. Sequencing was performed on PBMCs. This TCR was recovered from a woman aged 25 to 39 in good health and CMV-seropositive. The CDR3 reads CASSQVGNEQFF. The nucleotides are TGTGCCAGCAGTCAGGTAGGGAATGAGCAGTTCTTC.